The next 28 T cell receptor beta chains were all read from a single sample in a study of molecular identifiers for immune sequencing clone quantification. TCRdb called the PCR reads again in MiXCR, with one record for every CDR3 protein. The sample shows about 100,000 distinct CDR3 sequences, roughly 38% of them seen only once. Sequencing was performed on naive CD8+ T cells from blood, with Jurkat cell RNA spiked in. Subset meaning: FACS-sorted CD8+CD4-CCR7+CD45RA+ naive T cells. These TCRs come from a human donor in good health. Some libraries in this study had Jurkat cell RNA spiked in.

The V and J genes are TRBV9 and TRBJ2-6; no reliable D call. Trimming pared 2 bases from V and 3 bases from J, leaving 6 bases between. Germline V CDR1 and CDR2: SGDLS, YYNGEE. This CDR3 is built from 14 residues. The CDR3 coding sequence is TGTGCCAGCAGCGTTTCAGATGGGGCCAACGTCCTGACTTTC. Translated, it gives CASSVSDGANVLTF.

As to this clonotype: At one boundary the junction diverges from the germline segment, which might be a read error. The chain links TRBV12-3 or TRBV12-4 to TRBJ2-1; TRBD2 might be the D (6 bases). The CDR3 consists of 14 residues. The CDR3 here is CASSYNGGPSMQLF. The CDR3 DNA reads as TGTGCCAGCAGCTATAACGGAGGGCCATCGATGCAATTGTTC.

As concerns this clonotype: A much larger clone lies one base from this, so it may be a read error. The CDR3 nucleotides are TGTGCCAGCAGCTTGCCGATAGGTTACTCTGGAAACACCATATATTTT. It yields the protein CASSLPIGYSGNTIYF. The V call is TRBV7-9, the J call TRBJ1-3; D ambiguous. CDR3 length equals 16 residues. The germline gives CDR1 SEHNR, CDR2 FQNEAQ (reference sequence). Trimming shortened V by 3 bases and J by 0 bases, and 12 bases separated the two germline ends.

Concerning this clonotype: Being one base from a much bigger clone, this may be a read error. The CDR3 does not end in the conserved phenylalanine or tryptophan, so this is likely a read error. The gene calls are TRBV12-3 or TRBV12-4 and TRBJ1-1, with D perhaps matching TRBD1 (5 bases). This CDR3 comprises 14 residues. The V end was cut by 3 bases, the J end by 0 bases, with 8 bases between. The CDR3 sequence: CASSFGGMNTEAFI. CDR3 DNA sequence: TGTGCCAGCAGTTTCGGGGGGATGAACACTGAAGCTTTCATT.

V usage is TRBV28 and J usage is TRBJ2-3; D gene unclear. CDR3 length: 15 amino acids. CDR1 is MDHEN and CDR2 is SYDVKM in the germline V gene. V lost 3 bases and J lost 3, with 13 bases in between. The CDR3 loop reads CASSFFILGTDTQYF. Here the CDR3 DNA reads TGTGCCAGCAGTTTTTTTATCTTGGGGACAGATACGCAGTATTTT.

The chain combines TRBV12-3 or TRBV12-4 with TRBJ2-3; no firm D call. V lost 4 bases and J lost 10, with 6 bases in between. This CDR3 is built from 10 residues. CDR3 DNA sequence: TGTGCCAGCAGTTCCCTTTCGCAGTATTTT. It codes for CASSSLSQYF.

This clonotype turned up a few times. The rearrangement links TRBV11-2 to TRBJ2-7; 7 positions match TRBD2. This CDR3 is 13 amino acids long. Germline V lookup: CDR1 SGHAT, CDR2 FQNNGV. V gave up 5 bases and J gave up 7 bases; unmatched junction bases: 8. As DNA, the CDR3 is TGTGCCAGCAGCGGGGGGACTACCTTGGAGCAGTACTTC. It encodes CASSGGTTLEQYF.

This clonotype was recorded many times. The chain joins TRBV12-3 or TRBV12-4 to TRBJ2-7, with D tentatively TRBD2 (5 bases). V lost 5 bases, J lost 7 bases, and 9 bases lay in between. The CDR3 runs 11 residues. DNA of the CDR3: TGTGCCAGCAGTCGCCCGGGGGAGCAGTACTTC. Translation: CASSRPGEQYF.

The V and J genes are TRBV6-2 or TRBV6-3 and TRBJ2-7; D call uncertain. Germline CDR1 and CDR2: MNHEY and SVGEGT. V was clipped by 5 bases and J by 4 bases, with 9 bases between them. This CDR3 has 12 residues. This CDR3 reads CASSPPNYEQYF. CDR3 coding DNA: TGTGCCAGCAGTCCACCCAATTACGAGCAGTACTTC.

This clonotype was detected once. One base away lies a much larger clone, so this may be a sequencing read error. The chain couples TRBV18 to TRBJ2-5; 8 positions agree with TRBD2. The CDR3 runs to 16 residues. Germline V gives CDR1 KGHSH, CDR2 LQKENI. CDR3 region: CASAPLTAGVEETQYF. CDR3 nucleotide sequence: TGTGCCAGCGCACCCCTTACAGCGGGAGTAGAAGAGACCCAGTACTTC.

The chain links TRBV13 to TRBJ2-3; D may be TRBD2 (7 bases). Germline V lookup: CDR1 PRHDT, CDR2 FYEKMQ (reference sequence). V lost 5 bases and J lost 0, with 15 bases in between. This CDR3 is 16 amino acids long. The CDR3 nucleotides are TGTGCCAGCAGCGTGGGGGGGGCCCCTAGCACAGATACGCAGTATTTT. The encoded protein is CASSVGGAPSTDTQYF.

The chain joins TRBV9 to TRBJ2-7; possibly TRBD1 for D (6 bases). The J call may be in error: the DNA end matches TRBJ2-1 better. Germline-derived CDR1 and CDR2 are SGDLS and YYNGEE. This CDR3 spans 13 amino acids. In DNA, the CDR3 is TGTGCCAGCAGCGGGGGGCCCGCCTACGAGCAGTTCTTC. This codes for CASSGGPAYEQFF.

This clonotype has a count of ten or more. The gene calls are TRBV29-1 and TRBJ2-3; possible D gene TRBD1, 6 bases. Between the trimmed V and J ends, which lost 6 bases and 2 bases, there was a span of 18 bases. In germline, CDR1 is SQVTM, CDR2 ANQGSEA. The CDR3 is made up of 15 amino acids. The CDR3 sequence: CSVADSWAPTDTQYF. Written as DNA, the CDR3 is TGCAGCGTCGCGGACAGTTGGGCCCCCACAGATACGCAGTATTTT.

This clonotype appeared many times. The genes are TRBV5-6 and TRBJ1-3, with a weak D call TRBD1 (6 bases). Trimming pared 4 bases from V and 0 bases from J, leaving 11 bases between. The CDR3 has 15 amino acids. Germline assignment: CDR1 SGHDT and CDR2 YYEEEE. CDR3 loop: CASSPTGTSGNTIYF. CDR3 bases: TGTGCCAGCAGCCCGACAGGAACCTCTGGAAACACCATATATTTT.

This clonotype came up a few times. J is TRBJ2-2 and V is TRBV10-3; 14 nucleotides align to TRBD2. With V trimmed by 7 bases and J by 5 bases, 9 bases remained unmatched. CDR1 ENHRY and CDR2 SYGVKD come from the germline V gene. CDR3 length equals 17 residues. DNA for the CDR3: TGTGCCATCACTGGGACTAGCGGGAGAAGAGGGACCGGGGAGCTGTTTTTT. Translated: CAITGTSGRRGTGELFF.

This clonotype has ten or more counts. The CDR3 bases are TGTGCCAGCAAGACGAATCTGAGGGATAATCAGCCCCAGCATTTT. Translated: CASKTNLRDNQPQHF. The chain is built from TRBV28 and TRBJ1-5; D uncertain. V lost 7 bases, J lost 4 bases, and 17 bases lay in between. The germline CDR1 and CDR2 sequences are MDHEN and SYDVKM. The CDR3 covers 15 residues. Supplemented by reference TRBV28 and TRBJ1-5, the full variable domain reads DVKVTQSSRYLVKRTGEKVFLECVQDMDHENMFWYRQDPGLGLRLIYFSYDVKMKEKGDIPEGYSVSREKKERFSLILESASTNQTSMYLCASKTNLRDNQPQHFGDGTRLSIL.

This clonotype was counted ten times or more. The genes are TRBV10-2 and TRBJ2-7; 7 bases fit TRBD1. This CDR3 contains 14 residues. Germline CDR1 is WSHSY and CDR2 is SAAADI. With V trimmed by 8 bases and J by 3 bases, 10 bases remained unmatched. This CDR3 reads CASHDREGFYEQYF. In nucleotides, the CDR3 is TGCGCCAGCCATGACAGGGAAGGGTTCTACGAGCAGTACTTC.

This clonotype was counted a few times. The rearrangement links TRBV7-9 to TRBJ2-5, with TRBD2 identical over 8 bases. The CDR3 consists of 15 residues. Losses at the gene ends were 5 bases for V and 4 bases for J; bases not matched to a gene: 9. CDR1 is SEHNR and CDR2 is FQNEAQ in the germline V gene (reference sequence). This CDR3 reads CASSPGGGQLETQYF. As DNA, the CDR3 is TGTGCCAGCAGCCCCGGGGGGGGCCAGCTAGAGACCCAGTACTTC.

Comment on this clonotype: The CDR3 carries no conserved terminal phenylalanine or tryptophan, so it likely arises from a read error. The genes are TRBV5-6 and TRBJ2-7; D gene uncertain. Per germline, CDR1 SGHDT and CDR2 YYEEEE. V was shortened by 3 bases and J by 0 bases, with 4 bases between the two germline ends. CDR3 size: 12 residues. CDR3: CASSSSSYEQYL. The CDR3 region has the DNA TGTGCCAGCAGCTCGAGCTCCTACGAGCAGTACCTC.

This chain uses TRBV28 with TRBJ2-1, with D tentatively TRBD1 (5 bases). Trimming pared 1 base from V and 2 bases from J, leaving 9 bases between. The CDR3 contains 15 residues. The germline V gene has CDR1 MDHEN and CDR2 SYDVKM. This CDR3 is CASSLLGETYNEQFF. CDR3 DNA: TGTGCCAGCAGTTTATTAGGGGAAACCTACAATGAGCAGTTCTTC.

A note on this clonotype: It is likely a read error, because the conserved phenylalanine at the end of the CDR3 is missing. For the CDR3, the DNA is TGTGCCAGCAGCCAAGGTACGAGCGATGAAGATACGCAGTATTTA. As protein: CASSQGTSDEDTQYL. This chain joins TRBV3-1 and TRBJ2-3, with D unresolved. CDR1 and CDR2 from the germline V gene are LGHDT and YNNKEL (reference sequence). V was pared by 1 base and J by 5 bases, with 13 bases between. This CDR3 is 15 amino acids long.

In its sample, this clonotype was seen a few times. V and J are TRBV2 and TRBJ2-3; D ambiguous. The CDR3 consists of 11 residues. V was cut by 9 bases and J by 4 bases, with 8 bases left in between. In germline, CDR1 is SNHLY, CDR2 FYNNEI. CDR3 in DNA: TGTGCCAGAGAGCAGGCAGATACGCAGTATTTT. The encoded protein is CAREQADTQYF. The whole variable domain, remainder taken from reference TRBV2 and TRBJ2-3, is EPEVTQTPSHQVTQMGQEVILRCVPISNHLYFYWYRQILGQKVEFLVSFYNNEISEKSEIFDDQFSVERPDGSNFTLKIRSTKLEDSAMYFCAREQADTQYFGPGTRLTVL.

The table lists this clonotype with many counts. V gene TRBV5-4 combines with J gene TRBJ2-3, with D possibly being TRBD1 (5 bases). V lost 1 base and J lost 4, with 7 bases in between. Germline V lookup: CDR1 SGHNT, CDR2 YYREEE (reference sequence). The CDR3 consists of 13 residues. DNA for the CDR3: TGTGCCAGCAGCTTGCAGGGTCCAGATACGCAGTATTTT. It translates to CASSLQGPDTQYF. The full variable domain, its missing parts supplied by reference TRBV5-4 and TRBJ2-3, is ETGVTQSPTHLIKTRGQQVTLRCSSQSGHNTVSWYQQALGQGPQFIFQYYREEENGRGNFPPRFSGLQFPNYSSELNVNALELDDSALYLCASSLQGPDTQYFGPGTRLTVL.

This clonotype has at least ten counts. J is TRBJ2-1 and V is TRBV20-1; D is perhaps TRBD2 (6 bases). Germline loops: CDR1 DFQATT, CDR2 SNEGSKA (reference sequence). Trimming removed 2 bases at V and 7 bases at J, with 15 bases between. This CDR3 contains 14 residues. The CDR3 region is CSARTPTSRNEQFF. DNA of the CDR3: TGCAGTGCTAGAACCCCAACTAGCCGGAATGAGCAGTTCTTC.

This clonotype has at least ten counts. Given a much more abundant clone one base away, this may be a read error. CDR3 sequence: CASSSPYEQYF. The CDR3 bases are TGTGCCAGCAGCTCCCCCTACGAGCAGTACTTC. The chain has TRBV11-2 and TRBJ2-7; D is undetermined. Trimming shortened V by 4 bases and J by 2 bases, and 3 bases separated the two germline ends. The CDR3 is made up of 11 amino acids. Germline CDR1 reads SGHAT; CDR2 reads FQNNGV. Combining the CDR3 with reference TRBV11-2 and TRBJ2-7 gives the whole variable domain EAGVAQSPRYKIIEKRQSVAFWCNPISGHATLYWYQQILGQGPKLLIQFQNNGVVDDSQLPKDRFSAERLKGVDSTLKIQPAKLEDSAVYLCASSSPYEQYFGPGTRLTVT.

This clonotype was detected many times. The J gene is TRBJ2-2, the V gene TRBV28; 9 bases agree with TRBD1. This CDR3 contains 15 residues. Trimming cost V 7 bases and J 6 bases; bases outside gene matches: 9. Germline V gene sequence: CDR1 MDHEN, CDR2 SYDVKM. The CDR3 region is CASTPGQGDAGELFF. The CDR3 nucleotides are TGTGCCAGCACCCCGGGACAGGGAGACGCCGGGGAGCTGTTTTTT.

Regarding this clonotype: This may stem from a read error, because a much larger clone lies one nucleotide away. The V and J genes are TRBV4-3 and TRBJ2-7; D call uncertain. The CDR3 length is 13 residues. Germline V gene lookup returns CDR1 LGHNA and CDR2 YSLEER. The CDR3 DNA reads TGCGCCAGCAGCCCTGCGCGGTACTACGCGCAGTACTTC. Protein product: CASSPARYYAQYF.

As regards this clonotype: This clone may be a read error of a much larger clone one base away. The chain uses TRBV20-1 and TRBJ1-1, with 9 bases identical to TRBD1. The CDR3 extends over 16 amino acids. V was pared by 5 bases and J by 4 bases, with 14 bases of the junction left unmatched. In germline, CDR1 is DFQATT, CDR2 SNEGSKA (reference sequence). The CDR3 region is CSAPNQDRGSGTEAFF. In DNA form, the CDR3 reads TGCAGTGCTCCCAACCAGGACAGGGGATCGGGCACTGAAGCTTTCTTT.